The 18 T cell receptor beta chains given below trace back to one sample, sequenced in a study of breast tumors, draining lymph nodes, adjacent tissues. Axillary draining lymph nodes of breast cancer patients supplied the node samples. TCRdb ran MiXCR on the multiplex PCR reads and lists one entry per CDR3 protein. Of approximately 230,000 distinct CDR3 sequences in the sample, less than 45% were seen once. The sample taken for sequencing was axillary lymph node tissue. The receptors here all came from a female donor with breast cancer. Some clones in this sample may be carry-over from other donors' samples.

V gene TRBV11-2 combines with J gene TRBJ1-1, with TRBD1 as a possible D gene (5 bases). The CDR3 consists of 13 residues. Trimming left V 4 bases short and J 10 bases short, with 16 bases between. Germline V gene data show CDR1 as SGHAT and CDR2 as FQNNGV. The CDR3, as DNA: TGTGCCAGCAGCTCCGGAGGGGCGGGGGTAGCTTTCTTT. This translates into CASSSGGAGVAFF.

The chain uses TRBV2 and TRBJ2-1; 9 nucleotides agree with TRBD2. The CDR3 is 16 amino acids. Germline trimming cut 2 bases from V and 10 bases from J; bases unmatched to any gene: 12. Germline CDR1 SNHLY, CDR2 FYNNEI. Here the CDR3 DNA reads TGTGCCAGCAGTGAACAGGCTAGCGGGATCACCGGGGAGCAGTTCTTC. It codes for CASSEQASGITGEQFF.

The CDR3 loop is CASRDVSHTGELFF. The DNA of the CDR3 is TGTGCCAGCAGAGATGTCAGCCACACCGGGGAGCTGTTTTTT. The chain joins TRBV25-1 to TRBJ2-2; D gene ambiguous. V lost 6 bases and J 3 bases, leaving 11 bases between the germline ends. Looked up from germline, CDR1 is MGHDK and CDR2 is SYGVNS. There are 14 residues in the CDR3.

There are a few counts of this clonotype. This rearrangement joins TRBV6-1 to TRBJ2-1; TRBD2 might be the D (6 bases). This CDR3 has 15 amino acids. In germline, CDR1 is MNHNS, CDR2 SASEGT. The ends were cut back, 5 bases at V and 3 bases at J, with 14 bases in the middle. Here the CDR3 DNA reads TGTGCCAGCAGTCGCAGCGGAGGGCTCTACAATGAGCAGTTCTTC. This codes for CASSRSGGLYNEQFF.

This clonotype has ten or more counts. CDR3 amino acids: CSARDGSAMGTQYF. Here the CDR3 DNA reads TGCAGTGCTAGAGATGGGTCCGCCATGGGGACCCAGTACTTC. The J gene is TRBJ2-5, the V gene TRBV20-1; D gene unclear. Per the germline V gene, CDR1 is DFQATT and CDR2 is SNEGSKA (reference sequence). V was pared by 0 bases and J by 7 bases, with 15 bases between. The length of the CDR3 is 14 residues.

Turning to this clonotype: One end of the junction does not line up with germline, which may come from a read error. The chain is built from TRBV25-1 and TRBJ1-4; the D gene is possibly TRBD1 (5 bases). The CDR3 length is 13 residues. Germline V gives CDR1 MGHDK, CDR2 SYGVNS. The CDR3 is CASSTTGNETLFF. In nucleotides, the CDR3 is TGTGCCAGCAGTACAACAGGCAACGAAACACTGTTTTTT.

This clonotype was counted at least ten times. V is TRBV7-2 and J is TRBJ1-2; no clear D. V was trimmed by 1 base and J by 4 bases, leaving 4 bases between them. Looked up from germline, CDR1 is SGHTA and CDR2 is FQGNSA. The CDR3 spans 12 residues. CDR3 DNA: TGTGCCAGCAGCTTAGGGGTCTATGGCTACACCTTC. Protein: CASSLGVYGYTF.

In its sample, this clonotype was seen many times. CDR3 loop: CASSQDHSGRAFETQYF. CDR3 coding DNA: TGCGCCAGCAGCCAAGATCACAGCGGGAGGGCCTTTGAGACCCAGTACTTC. The chain is built from TRBV4-1 and TRBJ2-5, with TRBD2 matching 10 bases. The CDR3 has 17 amino acids. V gave up 0 bases and J gave up 5 bases; unmatched junction bases: 9. CDR1 and CDR2 (germline): MGHRA, YSYEKL.

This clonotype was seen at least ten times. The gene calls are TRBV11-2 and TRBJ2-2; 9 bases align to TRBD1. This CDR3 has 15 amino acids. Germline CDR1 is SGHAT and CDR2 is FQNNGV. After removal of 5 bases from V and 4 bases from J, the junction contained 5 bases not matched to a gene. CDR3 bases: TGTGCCAGCAGCATAGGACAGGGGTTCACCGGGGAGCTGTTTTTT. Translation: CASSIGQGFTGELFF.

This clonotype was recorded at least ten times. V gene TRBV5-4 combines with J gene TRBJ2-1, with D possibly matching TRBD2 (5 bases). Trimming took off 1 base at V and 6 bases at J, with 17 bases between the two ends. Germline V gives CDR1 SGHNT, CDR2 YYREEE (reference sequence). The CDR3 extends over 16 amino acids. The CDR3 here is CASSLSGGLTGNEQFF. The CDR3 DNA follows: TGTGCCAGCAGCTTGAGCGGTGGCTTGACGGGCAATGAGCAGTTCTTC.

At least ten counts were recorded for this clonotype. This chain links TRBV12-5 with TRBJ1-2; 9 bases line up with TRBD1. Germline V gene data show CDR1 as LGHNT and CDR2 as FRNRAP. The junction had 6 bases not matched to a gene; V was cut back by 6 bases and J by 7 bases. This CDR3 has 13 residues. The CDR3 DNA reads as TGTGCTAGTGGGGGACAGGGAAGGGGTGGCTACACCTTC. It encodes CASGGQGRGGYTF.

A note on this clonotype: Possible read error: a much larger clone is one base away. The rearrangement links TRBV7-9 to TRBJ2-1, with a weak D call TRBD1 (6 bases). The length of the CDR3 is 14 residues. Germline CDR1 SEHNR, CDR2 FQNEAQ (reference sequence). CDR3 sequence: CASSLAGAQNEQLF. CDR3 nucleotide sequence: TGTGCCAGCAGCTTAGCGGGGGCTCAAAATGAGCAGCTCTTC.

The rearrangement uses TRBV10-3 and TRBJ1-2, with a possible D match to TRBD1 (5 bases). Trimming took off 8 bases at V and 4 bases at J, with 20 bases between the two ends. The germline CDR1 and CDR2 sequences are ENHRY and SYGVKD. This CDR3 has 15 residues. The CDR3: CAILDLGGQPYGYTF. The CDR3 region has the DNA TGTGCCATCCTGGACTTGGGAGGACAACCCTATGGCTACACCTTC.

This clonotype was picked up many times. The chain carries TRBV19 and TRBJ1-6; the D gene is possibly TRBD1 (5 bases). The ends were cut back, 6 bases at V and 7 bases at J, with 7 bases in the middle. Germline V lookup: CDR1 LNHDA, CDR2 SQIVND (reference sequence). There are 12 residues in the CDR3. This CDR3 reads CASSRENSPLHF. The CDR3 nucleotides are TGTGCCAGTAGCAGGGAGAATTCACCCCTCCACTTT.

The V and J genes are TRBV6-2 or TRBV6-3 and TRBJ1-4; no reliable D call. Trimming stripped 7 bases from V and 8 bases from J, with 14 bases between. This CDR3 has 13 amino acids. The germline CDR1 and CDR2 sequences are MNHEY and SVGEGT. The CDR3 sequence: CASNPGSFEKLFF. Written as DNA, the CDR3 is TGTGCCAGCAACCCGGGGTCCTTCGAAAAACTGTTTTTT.

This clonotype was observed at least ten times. This chain's CDR3 is CASTDDPTGSYNEQFF. The CDR3 coding sequence is TGTGCCAGTACCGATGACCCTACCGGGAGCTACAATGAGCAGTTCTTC. The chain is built from TRBV19 and TRBJ2-1, with D maybe TRBD2 (6 bases). V lost 7 bases to trimming and J lost 3 bases, with 19 bases between them. The CDR3 consists of 16 residues. The germline CDR1 and CDR2 sequences are LNHDA and SQIVND (reference sequence).

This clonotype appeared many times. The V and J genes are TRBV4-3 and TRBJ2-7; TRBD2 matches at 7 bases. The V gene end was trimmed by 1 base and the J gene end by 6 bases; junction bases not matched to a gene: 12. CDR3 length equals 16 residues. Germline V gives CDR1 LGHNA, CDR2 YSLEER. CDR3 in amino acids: CASSQGGGLSPVEQYF. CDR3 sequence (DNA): TGCGCCAGCAGCCAAGGGGGGGGTTTGTCCCCGGTCGAGCAGTACTTC.

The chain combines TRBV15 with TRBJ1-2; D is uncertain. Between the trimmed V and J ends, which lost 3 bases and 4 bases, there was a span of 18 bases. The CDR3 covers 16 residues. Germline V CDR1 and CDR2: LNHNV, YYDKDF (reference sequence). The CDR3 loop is CATSSVAGGGSYGYTF. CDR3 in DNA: TGTGCCACCAGCAGCGTAGCGGGCGGTGGAAGCTATGGCTACACCTTC. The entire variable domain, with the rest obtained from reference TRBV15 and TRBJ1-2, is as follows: DAMVIQNPRYQVTQFGKPVTLSCSQTLNHNVMYWYQQKSSQAPKLLFHYYDKDFNNEADTPDNFQSRRPNTSFCFLDIRSPGLGDTAMYLCATSSVAGGGSYGYTFGSGTRLTVV.